A selection of T cell receptor beta chains follows, all from one sample in a study of T cells and Merkel cell carcinoma outcomes. TCRdb keeps only in-frame clones here, not all; method: immunoSEQ multiplex PCR. The sample has some 430 clones, 91% seen once. The sample taken for sequencing was tumor tissue from Merkel cell carcinoma. All receptors derive from a human donor with Merkel cell carcinoma. Each CDR3 is given without its conserved first and last residue. The listing skips clone size in some rows; elsewhere it reads once, few, many or a size class.

v_call clone_size cdr3_aa
TRBV11-3 once ASRGGTEGKTEAF
TRBV19 - ASSSRDRAEQY
TRBV2 - ASSEAQTGYDNGYT
TRBV15 - ATSRTAGGTRQETQY
TRBV4-2 - ASSQDFRVGEKLF
TRBV11-2 - ASRPSPGSRGQY
TRBV30 - AWGRGTGMSDTQY
TRBV5-4 - ASSLGTVGETQY
TRBV29-1 - SVDMNTEAF
TRBV9 - ASSVDTGGRDEQF
TRBV7-2 - ASSLVGGGVNEKLF
TRBV29-1 - SARRDTEELF
TRBV7-9 once ASSLRGSGGAWDPTQY
TRBV18 - ASSPPSRAGEKLF
TRBV19 - ATLGGGLTDTQY
TRBV19 few ASSRGPVFSPLH
TRBV7-9 - ASSPPGAKREKLF
TRBV11-3 - ASSLGTVCPIEQY
TRBV4-1 - ASSQTEGGVYEQY
TRBV27 - TSRSSGNTIY
TRBV19 - ASSGGGRNEQF
TRBV7-6 - ASSPSGGLWETQY
TRBV4-1 once ASSQGSLAWETQY
TRBV4-1 - ASSPGGSADTQY
TRBV2 few ASSGTSDTDTQY
TRBV6-5 - ASSYSRGSETQY
TRBV18 - ASSPNRNEKLF
TRBV4-2 few ASSLRGPSNYGYT
TRBV19 - ATTSGTGNGYT
TRBV5-1 - ASSRLGQAGTEAF
TRBV5-4 - ASSARTAIQETQY
TRBV7-9 - ASSYIAGDTQY
TRBV11-3 - ASSPNHNEQF
TRBV5-6 - ASSDADRPEAF
TRBV27 once ASGATGGYNSPLH
TRBV9 - ASSPDPDTQY
TRBV30 - AWSGKRQGVRAAGPDTQY
TRBV7-2 - ASSSATGALNQPQH
TRBV4-3 once ASSQERPSRGASYEQY
TRBV6-5 - ASSYVRGGTQY
TRBV5-8 once ASSRDRGDNEQF
TRBV29-1 - SVVSLGNEQY
TRBV18 once ATSYIGDREQY
TRBV9 - ASSPRDWTYNEQF
TRBV2 once ASSETGDNQPQH
TRBV6-1 - ASSETAGGHGEQF
TRBV4-3 - ASSQKRDTQY
TRBV18 - ASSQEGSVNYGYT
TRBV4-1 - ASSQEPGTGMKAF
TRBV7-9 - ASSLGPEQF
TRBV6-5 - ASSYQTKSYEQY
TRBV7-2 - ASSLASGLAGGPLENEQF
TRBV7-2 - ASSLAGTSGGSPRRRNEQF
TRBV5-1 - ASSFEENTEAF
TRBV5-4 - ASSLDGEYGYT
TRBV7-2 - ASSRSQGANTQY